The present TCR beta chain was sequenced within a study of human T cells and chemical hapten exposure. TCRdb redid the calling of the RACE reads with MiXCR, one entry per CDR3 protein. The sample has tens of thousands of distinct CDR3 sequences, approximately 9% seen once. The CDR3 is made up of 18 amino acids. After removal of 0 bases from V and 1 base from J, the junction contained 11 bases not matched to a gene. Looked up from germline, CDR1 is MGHRA and CDR2 is YSYEKL. The time point here: patch test 2, 6 weeks after DPC sensitization. Treatment meaning: therapeutic diphenylcyclopropenone sensitization with weekly scalp DPC. With respect to this clonotype: Its antigen is undetermined.

General observations from the study: A positive correlation with patch test score was found for PT1 expanded TCR counts.

This receptor was identified in a middle-aged woman with alopecia areata. Some clones in this sample may be carry-over from other donors' samples. The source was whole blood, collected in connection with sensitization to the hapten diphenylcyclopropenone (DPC). This chain links TRBV4-1 with TRBJ2-7, with 8 bases identical to TRBD2. CDR3 sequence reads: CASSQDWMVSGGSYEQYF. The CDR3 DNA sequence: TGCGCCAGCAGCCAAGATTGGATGGTAAGCGGGGGTTCCTACGAGCAGTACTTC.